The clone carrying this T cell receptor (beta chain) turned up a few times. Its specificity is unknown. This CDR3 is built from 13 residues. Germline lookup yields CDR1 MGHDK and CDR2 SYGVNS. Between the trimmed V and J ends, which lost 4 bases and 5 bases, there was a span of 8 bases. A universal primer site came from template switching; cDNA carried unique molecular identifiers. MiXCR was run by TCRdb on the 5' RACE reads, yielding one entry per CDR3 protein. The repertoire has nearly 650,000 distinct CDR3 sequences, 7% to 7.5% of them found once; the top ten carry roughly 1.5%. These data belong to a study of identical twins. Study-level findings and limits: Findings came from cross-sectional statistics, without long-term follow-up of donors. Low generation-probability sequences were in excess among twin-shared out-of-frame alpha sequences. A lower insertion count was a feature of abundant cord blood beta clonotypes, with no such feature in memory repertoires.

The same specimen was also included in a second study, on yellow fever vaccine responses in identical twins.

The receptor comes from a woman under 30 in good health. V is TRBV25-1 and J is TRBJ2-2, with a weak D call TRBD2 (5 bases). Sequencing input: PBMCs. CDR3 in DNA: TGTGCCAGCAGTGTGAGGGAAACCGGGGAGCTGTTTTTT. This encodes CASSVRETGELFF.